Listed below are T cell receptor beta chains from one sample, sequenced in a study of CD8 T cells in ankylosing spondylitis. Each CDR3 protein gets one entry after TCRdb re-called the 5' RACE reads with MiXCR. The sample holds 130,000 or so distinct CDR3 sequences, roughly 7.3% seen once. Sample: blood, either unsorted or a sorted T cell fraction (not recorded which). These receptors all stem from a male donor with ankylosing spondylitis or in good health (not recorded which). The CDR3 runs from the conserved cysteine through the conserved F or W. The D gene is left open where the match is weak. Expanded clones get a size class; other rows say once, few or many, or leave the size out.

J gene	V gene	clone size	CDR3 length	D gene	CDR3 protein	CDR3 DNA
TRBJ1-2	TRBV12-3/TRBV12-4	many	14	NA	CASSLMSGGFGYTF	TGTGCCAGCAGTTTAATGTCAGGCGGCTTTGGCTACACCTTC
TRBJ2-7	TRBV20-1	many	12	NA	CSARRDSYEQYF	TGCAGTGCTAGGAGGGACTCCTACGAGCAGTACTTC
TRBJ2-4	TRBV6-1	many	20	NA	CASSAEGSSGRTLAKNIQYF	TGTGCCAGCAGTGCCGAAGGATCCTCCGGTCGGACCCTAGCCAAAAACATTCAGTACTTC
TRBJ1-2	TRBV29-1	few	15	TRBD1	CSVGPGTGVDYGYTF	TGCAGCGTCGGTCCCGGGACAGGGGTAGACTATGGCTACACCTTC
TRBJ2-1	TRBV20-1	many	15	NA	CSVIQLGGAFHEQFF	TGCAGTGTTATTCAGCTCGGGGGCGCTTTCCATGAGCAGTTCTTC
TRBJ1-1	TRBV25-1	NA	15	NA	CASSEVGDGNTEAFF	TGTGCCAGCAGTGAAGTCGGGGACGGAAACACTGAAGCTTTCTTT
TRBJ2-2	TRBV2	few	14	TRBD1	CASSRQGNSGELFF	TGTGCCAGCAGTCGACAGGGGAATAGCGGGGAGCTGTTTTTT
TRBJ2-5	TRBV5-1	many	14	NA	CASSTGRTQETQYF	TGCGCCAGCAGCACTGGCCGGACCCAAGAGACCCAGTACTTC
TRBJ1-3	TRBV6-2/TRBV6-3	many	13	NA	CASSYSGGNTIYF	TGTGCCAGCAGTTACTCGGGTGGAAACACCATATATTTT
TRBJ2-3	TRBV5-5	NA	14	NA	CAMGLGPLLDTQYF	TGTGCCATGGGCCTGGGGCCCCTTCTGGATACGCAGTATTTT
TRBJ2-1	TRBV28	few	14	NA	CASSRITNHNEQFF	TGTGCCAGCAGCCGTATCACGAACCACAATGAGCAGTTCTTC
TRBJ1-2	TRBV7-2	few	14	TRBD1	CASSFTTGYYGYTF	TGTGCCAGCAGCTTCACGACAGGGTACTATGGCTACACCTTC
TRBJ2-1	TRBV7-2	many	15	NA	CASSLEANFYNEQFF	TGTGCCAGCAGCTTAGAGGCAAATTTCTACAATGAGCAGTTCTTC
TRBJ2-2	TRBV11-2	many	16	NA	CASSLTSRVNTGELFF	TGTGCCAGCAGCTTAACGTCCCGGGTTAACACCGGGGAGCTGTTTTTT
TRBJ2-1	TRBV3-1	many	11	NA	CASSQEGGQFF	TGTGCCAGCAGCCAAGAGGGGGGGCAGTTCTTC
TRBJ2-2	TRBV5-1	NA	16	TRBD2	CASSLTGGRSAGELFF	TGCGCCAGCAGCTTAACGGGGGGACGAAGCGCCGGGGAGCTGTTTTTT